This T cell receptor beta chain was captured in a study of cytomegalovirus exposure and HLA in healthy donors. Overall study: Samples from HLA-typed donors yielded about 86 million unique TCRs in an early data release.

Overall study results and limits: Roughly uniform sequencing depth across donors was assumed, possibly incorrectly.

Comment on this clone: Its cognate antigen is unknown.

Trimming took off 0 bases at V and 6 bases at J, with 11 bases between the two ends. The CDR3 consists of 13 residues. CDR1 is SQVTM and CDR2 is ANQGSEA in the germline V gene. A multiplex PCR was run with 60 Vbeta primers and 13 Jbeta primers. Method: immunoSEQ multiplex PCR; TCRdb's copy keeps in-frame clones and lacks some. The table records tens of thousands of clones, roughly 80% of them present only once. The specimen was PBMCs. V gene TRBV29-1 combines with J gene TRBJ1-1; no firm D call. The receptor comes from a male donor in good health and CMV-seronegative. The CDR3 spells CSVEEVRFPEAFF. DNA of the CDR3: TGCAGCGTTGAAGAAGTTCGGTTCCCTGAAGCTTTCTTT.